This T cell receptor (beta chain) was captured by sequencing in a study of T cell responses to AZD1222 COVID-19 vaccine. Study-level background: Analysis merged second doses at about 4 or about 12 weeks.

Concerning this clone itself: Its antigen is not identified.

Study observations and caveats: Variant regions that are unmutated are reportedly the target of nearly half of spike-specific TCRs. Repertoire samples came only from after the peak T cell response. The sample set comprised mostly white British donors with more females, and clonal diversity was possibly underestimated.

This CDR3 is 12 amino acids long. The germline V and J ends were trimmed by 8 bases and 6 bases, with 14 bases remaining between them. The germline V gene encodes CDR1 MDHEN and CDR2 SYDVKM. Repertoires were generated with immunoSEQ multiplex PCR, while TCRdb's copy carries only in-frame clones and drops some. The sample includes under 200,000 clones, about 93% of them seen just once. The receptor's source is an adult in good health. This chain links TRBV28 with TRBJ2-7; D is perhaps TRBD2 (5 bases). Source: peripheral blood, taken on day 0 of AZD1222 vaccination. The DNA of the CDR3 is TGTGCCAGCGGGGAGAGAGCGACCGAGCAGTACTTC. Protein: CASGERATEQYF.